A single sample gave rise to the 21 T cell receptor beta chains below, sequenced in a study of identical twins. TCRdb fed the 5' RACE reads into MiXCR, producing one record per CDR3 protein. There are fewer than 900,000 distinct CDR3 sequences in the sample; around a sixth occur only once, and roughly 14% lies in the top ten. The same sample was also used in a study of T cells expressing NK-cell markers.

The sample was PBMCs. The receptors derive from a woman aged 18-29 years in good health.

In regard to this clonotype: An end of the junction differs from the germline gene, which may be a read error. The genes are TRBV5-1 and TRBJ2-1, with TRBD2 identical over 11 bases. This CDR3 is built from 12 residues. The germline CDR1 and CDR2 sequences are SGHRS and YFSETQ. CDR3: CASSSPSGGPSF. CDR3 in DNA: TGCGCCAGCAGCTCCCCTAGCGGGGGGCCCTCTTTC.

This clonotype appeared a few times. The rearrangement uses TRBV10-3 and TRBJ2-3; a possible D gene is TRBD1 (5 bases). This CDR3 region has 14 residues. Germline values: CDR1 ENHRY, CDR2 SYGVKD. Trimming removed 10 bases from V and 0 bases from J, with 14 bases in between. This CDR3 is CASQTALSTDTQYF. CDR3 nucleotide sequence: TGTGCCAGCCAGACAGCCCTCAGCACAGATACGCAGTATTTT.

This chain uses TRBV15 with TRBJ2-1; 9 nucleotides align to TRBD2. Germline CDR1 LNHNV, CDR2 YYDKDF (reference sequence). With 3 bases clipped from V and 6 bases from J, the junction kept 6 bases outside the gene matches. This CDR3 has 15 residues. The CDR3: CATSRAAGGINEQFF. The CDR3, as DNA: TGTGCCACCAGCAGGGCCGCGGGGGGGATCAATGAGCAGTTCTTC.

This clonotype was counted between two and nine times. The chain links TRBV6-2 or TRBV6-3 to TRBJ2-7; D is ambiguous. The CDR3 is 15 amino acids. Germline assignment: CDR1 MNHEY and CDR2 SVGEGT. Trimming pared 2 bases from V and 2 bases from J, leaving 13 bases between. The CDR3 protein is CASSYVGRSAYEQYF. The DNA for the CDR3 is TGTGCCAGCAGTTACGTTGGGCGATCGGCCTACGAGCAGTACTTC.

The sample holds a few counts of this clonotype. The chain joins TRBV29-1 to TRBJ2-3, with D unresolved. V gave up 8 bases and J gave up 1 base, with 16 bases separating them. Germline assignment: CDR1 SQVTM and CDR2 ANQGSEA. This CDR3 comprises 14 residues. CDR3 in DNA: TGCAGCACCACAGCGAGCGCGGGCACAGATACGCAGTATTTT. It codes for CSTTASAGTDTQYF.

The chain is built from TRBV4-1 and TRBJ2-1, with 8 nucleotides matching TRBD2. The germline V gene has CDR1 MGHRA and CDR2 YSYEKL. This CDR3 comprises 17 residues. V gave up 4 bases and J gave up 5 bases; unmatched junction bases: 13. CDR3 region: CASSPLAGLAPNNEQFF. In nucleotides, the CDR3 is TGCGCCAGCAGCCCCTTGGCAGGACTAGCCCCAAACAATGAGCAGTTCTTC.

The chain recombines TRBV29-1 with TRBJ2-5; TRBD2 might be the D (6 bases). The CDR3 contains 11 residues. Between the trimmed V and J ends, which lost 3 bases and 4 bases, there was a span of 6 bases. In germline, CDR1 is SQVTM, CDR2 ANQGSEA. The CDR3 spells CSVEGGETQYF. The DNA of the CDR3 is TGCAGCGTTGAGGGGGGAGAGACCCAGTACTTC.

A few counts support this clonotype. The chain links TRBV20-1 to TRBJ2-1; D may be TRBD2 (7 bases). With 6 bases removed from V and 3 bases from J, the gap between germline ends came to 18 bases. The CDR3 runs 15 residues. CDR1 is DFQATT, CDR2 SNEGSKA, per germline (reference sequence). CDR3 sequence (DNA): TGCAGTGCCCTACCTGGAGGGGGGGGCTACAATGAGCAGTTCTTC. As protein: CSALPGGGGYNEQFF.

In its sample, this clonotype was seen many times. The V gene is TRBV12-3 or TRBV12-4, the J gene TRBJ2-1; no reliable D call. Trimming removed 5 bases at V and 6 bases at J, with 14 bases between. CDR3 size: 14 residues. The CDR3 bases are TGTGCCAGCAGTCTTTTCCCCCTCCCCAATGAGCAGTTCTTC. Its translation is CASSLFPLPNEQFF.

This clonotype was counted ten times or more. This chain joins TRBV6-1 and TRBJ2-7; TRBD2 aligns across 10 bases. CDR1 is MNHNS, CDR2 SASEGT, per germline. With 10 bases clipped from V and 6 bases from J, the junction kept 15 bases outside the gene matches. The CDR3 covers 15 residues. CDR3 amino acids: CATARKPAGGSEQYF. The CDR3 coding sequence is TGTGCCACCGCCAGGAAACCAGCGGGAGGGAGCGAGCAGTACTTC.

This clonotype was seen more than once but under ten times. The V call is TRBV10-3, the J call TRBJ2-2, with 11 bases matching TRBD2. The CDR3 extends over 18 amino acids. J lost 5 bases, V lost 0 bases, and 8 bases had no gene match. Germline CDR1 is ENHRY and CDR2 is SYGVKD. CDR3 sequence: CAISESPTSGVATGELFF. The CDR3 DNA reads TGTGCCATCAGTGAGTCTCCGACTAGCGGGGTTGCGACCGGGGAGCTGTTTTTT.

The CDR3 loop reads CASSLVSSGWDTQYF. CDR3 sequence (DNA): TGTGCCAGCAGTTTAGTTTCTAGCGGGTGGGATACGCAGTATTTT. V usage is TRBV12-3 or TRBV12-4 and J usage is TRBJ2-3; 8 nucleotides match TRBD2. The CDR3 totals 15 residues. J lost 6 bases, V lost 1 base, and 6 bases had no gene match.

This clonotype has only a few counts. This sequence joins TRBV12-3 or TRBV12-4 and TRBJ2-1; no clear D gene. The CDR3 totals 15 residues. V lost 5 bases, J lost 4 bases, and 15 bases lay in between. The CDR3 nucleotides are TGTGCCAGCAGTGACTCCTCGAGAAATTACAATGAGCAGTTCTTC. Translated, it gives CASSDSSRNYNEQFF.

The CDR3 DNA is TGTGCCAGCAGCGGGCCCAACGAGCAGTACTTC. It encodes CASSGPNEQYF. This chain uses TRBV7-9 with TRBJ2-7; D not resolved. Per the germline V gene, CDR1 is SEHNR and CDR2 is FQNEAQ (reference sequence). The CDR3 has 11 amino acids. Trimming cost V 5 bases and J 5 bases, with 7 bases left between them.

This clonotype showed up just a few times. This chain connects TRBV3-1 to TRBJ1-2; 8 bases are shared with TRBD1. The CDR3 has 15 residues. J was trimmed by 4 bases and V by 6 bases; bases with no gene match: 10. The germline V gene has CDR1 LGHDT and CDR2 YNNKEL (reference sequence). The CDR3 region has the DNA TGTGCCAGCAGGCCAAGAGTTGACAGGGGCTATGGCTACACCTTC. Amino acid sequence: CASRPRVDRGYGYTF.

J is TRBJ1-5 and V is TRBV12-3 or TRBV12-4; D is perhaps TRBD1 (5 bases). The CDR3 loop spans 14 amino acids. V lost 3 bases, J lost 4 bases, and 10 bases lay in between. The CDR3 nucleotides read TGTGCCAGCAGTTTGGGACTACTTAATCAGCCCCAGCATTTT. Protein sequence: CASSLGLLNQPQHF.

V is TRBV9 and J is TRBJ1-2; D is ambiguous. Germline-derived CDR1 and CDR2 are SGDLS and YYNGEE. This CDR3 is built from 15 residues. Trimming stripped 0 bases from V and 2 bases from J, with 11 bases between. The CDR3 coding sequence is TGTGCCAGCAGCGTAGCCAGCGGAGCCAACTATGGCTACACCTTC. Translation gives CASSVASGANYGYTF.

The V gene is TRBV4-2, the J gene TRBJ2-7; 8 bases align to TRBD2. This CDR3 region has 13 residues. V gave up 5 bases and J gave up 6 bases; unmatched junction bases: 6. CDR1 LGHNA and CDR2 YNFKEQ come from the germline V gene. The CDR3 nucleotides are TGTGCCAGCAGCGAGCGGGGGCAGATCGAGCAGTACTTC. As protein: CASSERGQIEQYF.

The V gene is TRBV6-1, the J gene TRBJ2-7, with D perhaps matching TRBD2 (6 bases). The CDR3 has 15 amino acids. The V gene lost 8 bases and the J gene lost 2 bases, with 19 bases spanning the gap. The germline V gene encodes CDR1 MNHNS and CDR2 SASEGT. CDR3 sequence reads: CASSLVVSGPYEQYF. CDR3 nucleotides: TGTGCCAGCTCCCTGGTTGTTAGCGGACCCTACGAGCAGTACTTC.

This clonotype has a handful of counts. The chain is built from TRBV12-3 or TRBV12-4 and TRBJ1-6; perhaps TRBD1 as D (6 bases). Trimming pared 5 bases from V and 7 bases from J, leaving 12 bases between. The CDR3 spans 14 residues. The CDR3 loop is CASSLRDTNSPLHF. CDR3 bases: TGTGCCAGCAGTCTCCGGGACACAAATTCACCCCTCCACTTT.

This clonotype appeared a few times. V and J are TRBV27 and TRBJ2-5; D may be TRBD2 (6 bases). Trimming stripped 5 bases from V and 4 bases from J, with 14 bases between. Per the germline V gene, CDR1 is MNHEY and CDR2 is SMNVEV (reference sequence). The CDR3 totals 14 residues. In nucleotides, the CDR3 is TGTGCCAGCAGTCCAAGATTGGGGGGAGAGACCCAGTACTTC. Its protein product is CASSPRLGGETQYF.